These 3 T cell receptor beta chains originate from one sample sequenced in a study of blood T cell repertoires in COVID-19. Sequencing was performed with immunoSEQ multiplex PCR; in TCRdb, only in-frame clones are kept and a portion is missing. The sample lists about 200,000 clones, 75% to 90% seen once, with about 5% in the top ten. Sequencing was performed on peripheral blood. These receptors were taken from a woman in her thirties or forties with acute or convalescent COVID-19.

This clone was counted a few times. The chain recombines TRBV10-3 with TRBJ1-5; 10 bases are a match to TRBD1. CDR3 length: 15 amino acids. The V gene's germline CDR1 is ENHRY and CDR2 SYGVKD. V lost 5 bases, J lost 6 bases, and 7 bases stayed unmatched. CDR3 protein: CAISSGTGERQPQHF. The DNA for the CDR3 is TGTGCCATCAGTTCAGGGACAGGGGAGCGTCAGCCCCAGCATTTT.

The chain recombines TRBV5-1 with TRBJ2-3, with D hard to call. V was cut by 4 bases and J by 3 bases, with 6 bases left in between. The CDR3 covers 12 residues. Germline values: CDR1 SGHRS, CDR2 YFSETQ. The chain's CDR3 is CASSVSTDTQYF. The CDR3 nucleotides are TGCGCCAGCAGCGTCTCTACAGATACGCAGTATTTT.

The V and J genes are TRBV2 and TRBJ1-5; a possible D gene is TRBD1 (5 bases). The germline gives CDR1 SNHLY, CDR2 FYNNEI. Trimming removed 6 bases from V and 5 bases from J, with 23 bases in between. The CDR3 has 17 amino acids. DNA for the CDR3: TGTGCCAGCAGACTAAAACTGGGACTCCTCGTGGATCAGCCCCAGCATTTT. Protein: CASRLKLGLLVDQPQHF.